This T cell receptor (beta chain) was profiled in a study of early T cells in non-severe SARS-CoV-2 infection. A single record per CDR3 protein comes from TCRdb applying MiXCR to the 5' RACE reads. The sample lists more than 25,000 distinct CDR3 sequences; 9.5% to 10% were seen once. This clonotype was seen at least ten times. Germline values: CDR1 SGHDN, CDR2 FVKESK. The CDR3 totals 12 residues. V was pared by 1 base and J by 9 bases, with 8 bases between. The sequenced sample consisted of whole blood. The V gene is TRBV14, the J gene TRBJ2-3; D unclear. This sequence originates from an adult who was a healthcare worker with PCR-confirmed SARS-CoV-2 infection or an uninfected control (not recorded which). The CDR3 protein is CASSQADVTQYF. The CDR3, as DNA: TGTGCCAGCAGCCAAGCCGATGTGACGCAGTATTTT.